This record looks at one T cell receptor beta chain sequence and its context. Its antigen remains unknown. The sample comes from a study of T cell clonotyping in hematopoietic cell transplantation. Findings and caveats of the study: Few recipient clonotypes overlapped donors; over 95% were de novo at given depth. Graft donor and pretransplant recipient Inverse Simpson Index values predicted broader posttransplant TCR diversity. Cells were unsorted, so CD4 and CD8 contributions were not separated.

Assay: immunoSEQ multiplex PCR; the TCRdb copy retains only in-frame clones and omits some. In the table there are over 4,000 clones, about 33% of which are singletons. The length of the CDR3 is 13 residues. V lost 7 bases and J 2 bases, leaving 14 bases between the germline ends. Germline CDR1 GTSNPN, CDR2 SVGIG (reference sequence). Time point described: recipient sample about 28 days before transplant, after cytoreduction. Recipient blood drawn about 28 days pretransplant and days 30, 100, 180 after. This clonotype was obtained from a man in his fifties with myelofibrosis. Some clones in this sample may be carry-over from other donors' samples. V usage is TRBV30 and J usage is TRBJ2-5, with D perhaps TRBD1 (5 bases). The specimen was peripheral blood mononuclear cells, collected before stem cell transplant. For the CDR3, the DNA is TGTGCCTCCCTGCCCGCAGGGCAAGAGACCCAGTACTTC. Residues: CASLPAGQETQYF.